This T cell receptor (beta chain) was captured in a study of blood T cell repertoires in COVID-19. This CDR3 has 14 residues. Germline CDR1 and CDR2: MDHEN and SYDVKM. Deletions cut 7 bases from V and 3 bases from J, with 15 bases between. TCRdb's copy holds only in-frame clones and misses some; the assay was immunoSEQ multiplex PCR. Of approximately 150,000 clones listed, around 74% were seen once; the top ten hold 8.1%. The sequencing sample was made of peripheral blood. The source is a woman aged 60-75 years with COVID-19, enrolled during active disease. This chain joins TRBV28 and TRBJ1-1, with a weak D call TRBD1 (5 bases). DNA for the CDR3: TGTGCCAGCAACCCGGGGGGGGTGGACACTGAAGCTTTCTTT. Translating gives CASNPGGVDTEAFF.